This T cell receptor (beta chain) was found in a study of CD8 T cells in ankylosing spondylitis. Notes on the study in general: As reported, disease-linked clones showed significant enrichment in matched ankylosing spondylitis synovial fluid. CD8+ disease-linked clones were present at relatively low frequencies in blood. In synovial fluid and blood from reactive arthritis, some motif variants were previously reported.

Many counts were recorded for this clonotype. Its antigen is not known. Library preparation for TCR beta used quantitative 5'-RACE with molecular barcodes. In TCRdb, the 5' RACE reads were re-called with MiXCR into one record per CDR3 protein. The data hold approximately 40,000 distinct CDR3 sequences, with 4.5% to 6% observed a single time. The sequenced sample consisted of blood, either unsorted or a sorted T cell fraction (not recorded which). This receptor was obtained from a male donor with ankylosing spondylitis or in good health (not recorded which).

The CDR3 reads CASSQGGAGRAAQPQHF. In nucleotides, the CDR3 is TGTGCCAGCAGCCAAGGGGGGGCAGGGAGGGCCGCTCAGCCCCAGCATTTT. The chain employs TRBV3-1 and TRBJ1-5; tentative D call: TRBD1 (6 bases). This CDR3 is 17 amino acids long. CDR1 and CDR2 (germline): LGHDT, YNNKEL (reference sequence). The V and J ends lost 1 base and 6 bases respectively, with 19 bases between them.